The 21 T cell receptor beta chains reported below all come from one sample, sequenced in a study of cytomegalovirus exposure and HLA in healthy donors. Amplification used 60 Vbeta primers and 13 Jbeta primers. Libraries were prepared by immunoSEQ multiplex PCR; TCRdb keeps only in-frame clonotypes and omits some of them. This table has 110,000 or so clones, around 77% appearing once. Sequencing used PBMCs. The receptors originated from a woman in her thirties in good health and CMV-seropositive.

The chain recombines TRBV5-6 with TRBJ2-3; D gene uncertain. V lost 0 bases, J lost 6 bases, and 11 bases lay in between. The CDR3 is 14 amino acids. Germline V CDR1 and CDR2: SGHDT, YYEEEE. The chain's CDR3 is CASSLGQSSDTQYF. The CDR3 region has the DNA TGTGCCAGCAGCTTGGGTCAGTCATCTGATACGCAGTATTTT.

The chain links TRBV4-1 to TRBJ2-7; D is possibly TRBD2 (6 bases). The CDR3 spans 17 residues. V was trimmed by 1 base and J by 1 base, leaving 17 bases between them. Looked up from germline, CDR1 is MGHRA and CDR2 is YSYEKL. In DNA form, the CDR3 reads TGCGCCAGCAGCCAAGGGGCATTCGGGAGTGGGTCCTACGAGCAGTACTTC. It encodes CASSQGAFGSGSYEQYF.

The chain employs TRBV5-1 and TRBJ2-7, with unresolved D. The germline gives CDR1 SGHRS, CDR2 YFSETQ. This CDR3 region has 14 residues. V gave up 0 bases and J gave up 1 base, with 8 bases separating them. Here the CDR3 DNA reads TGCGCCAGCAGCTTGGAAGCGATTTCCTACGAGCAGTACTTC. The encoded protein is CASSLEAISYEQYF. Variable domain in full (rest from reference TRBV5-1 and TRBJ2-7): KAGVTQTPRYLIKTRGQQVTLSCSPISGHRSVSWYQQTPGQGLQFLFEYFSETQRNKGNFPGRFSGRQFSNSRSEMNVSTLELGDSALYLCASSLEAISYEQYFGPGTRLTVT.

The CDR3 sequence: CASSVAGAAPLAGELFF. The DNA of the CDR3 is TGTGCCAGCAGCGTAGCCGGAGCGGCTCCCCTCGCCGGGGAGCTGTTTTTT. The rearrangement uses TRBV9 and TRBJ2-2; D possibly corresponds to TRBD2 (5 bases). V was pared by 0 bases and J by 6 bases, with 18 bases between. This CDR3 comprises 17 residues. Germline loops: CDR1 SGDLS, CDR2 YYNGEE.

The chain employs TRBV18 and TRBJ1-1; 9 positions agree with TRBD1. V lost 3 bases, J lost 6 bases, and 11 bases stayed unmatched. The CDR3 length is 16 residues. Germline CDR1 and CDR2: KGHSH and LQKENI. DNA for the CDR3: TGTGCCAGCTCACCTCAGACAGGGGGAGTAGGGCCTGAAGCTTTCTTT. Its protein is CASSPQTGGVGPEAFF.

The chain combines TRBV19 with TRBJ2-3; 11 nucleotides agree with TRBD2. This CDR3 region has 14 residues. V dropped 10 bases and J dropped 0; count of bases not matched to a gene: 3. CDR1 is LNHDA, CDR2 SQIVND, per germline (reference sequence). CDR3 region: CATRLAGSTDTQYF. The CDR3 nucleotides are TGTGCCACCAGACTAGCGGGGAGCACAGATACGCAGTATTTT.

V usage is TRBV19 and J usage is TRBJ1-1; D is undetermined. Trimming left V 3 bases short and J 4 bases short, with 12 bases between. The CDR3 loop spans 14 amino acids. Germline-derived CDR1 and CDR2 are LNHDA and SQIVND (reference sequence). The CDR3 nucleotides are TGTGCCAGTAGTATTTGGAGGGAGGGCACTGAAGCTTTCTTT. Its protein is CASSIWREGTEAFF.

The chain is built from TRBV19 and TRBJ2-1; no reliable D call. Per germline, CDR1 LNHDA and CDR2 SQIVND (reference sequence). Trimming took off 5 bases at V and 1 base at J, with 9 bases between the two ends. This CDR3 spans 14 amino acids. The CDR3 nucleotides are TGTGCCAGTAGTCGTGAGGCGTCCTACAATGAGCAGTTCTTC. Protein: CASSREASYNEQFF.

This sequence joins TRBV7-6 and TRBJ2-5; D remains unclear. Trimming left V 8 bases short and J 3 bases short, with 10 bases between. CDR1 is SGHVS and CDR2 is FNYEAQ in the germline V gene. There are 12 residues in the CDR3. CDR3 nucleotide sequence: TGTGCCAGCGCGGATTTCGAAGAGACCCAGTACTTC. Amino acid sequence: CASADFEETQYF.

The chain is built from TRBV19 and TRBJ1-1; perhaps TRBD1 as D (5 bases). Germline lookup yields CDR1 LNHDA and CDR2 SQIVND (reference sequence). CDR3 length: 15 residues. V lost 0 bases and J 4 bases, leaving 12 bases between the germline ends. The CDR3 DNA is TGTGCCAGTAGTATAGATCCAGTCGGGGGCACTGAAGCTTTCTTT. It specifies CASSIDPVGGTEAFF.

The chain couples TRBV13 to TRBJ1-4, with 7 bases identical to TRBD1. The ends lost 5 bases at V and 7 bases at J; junction bases unmatched: 7. The CDR3 is made up of 14 amino acids. Germline assignment: CDR1 PRHDT and CDR2 FYEKMQ (reference sequence). CDR3 in amino acids: CASSGRQGAEKLFF. The CDR3 DNA follows: TGTGCCAGCAGCGGACGACAGGGAGCTGAAAAACTGTTTTTT.

This clone was seen a few times. The V call is TRBV7-2, the J call TRBJ1-1; D is undetermined. This CDR3 comprises 13 residues. V lost 5 bases and J 4 bases, leaving 11 bases between the germline ends. Germline CDR1 SGHTA, CDR2 FQGNSA. The CDR3 DNA follows: TGTGCCAGCAGCGCGCGGGGTGTCACTGAAGCTTTCTTT. It translates to CASSARGVTEAFF.

This clone was seen only a few times. The rearrangement uses TRBV30 and TRBJ1-6, with 7 bases fitting TRBD1. This CDR3 region has 15 residues. Germline values: CDR1 GTSNPN, CDR2 SVGIG (reference sequence). J gave up 9 bases and V 0 bases, and 8 bases lay outside the gene matches. The CDR3 DNA reads as TGTGCCTGGAGTGTACTTAGGGGGCGAATTTCACCCCTCCACTTT. Its translation: CAWSVLRGRISPLHF.

V is TRBV5-1 and J is TRBJ2-7; 10 nucleotides agree with TRBD1. This CDR3 is 14 amino acids long. Losses at the gene ends were 4 bases for V and 2 bases for J; bases not matched to a gene: 3. Germline V gene lookup returns CDR1 SGHRS and CDR2 YFSETQ. Here the CDR3 reads CASSQGQGTYEQYF. Here the CDR3 DNA reads TGCGCCAGCAGCCAGGGACAGGGGACCTACGAGCAGTACTTC. The full variable domain, completed using reference TRBV5-1 and TRBJ2-7, is KAGVTQTPRYLIKTRGQQVTLSCSPISGHRSVSWYQQTPGQGLQFLFEYFSETQRNKGNFPGRFSGRQFSNSRSEMNVSTLELGDSALYLCASSQGQGTYEQYFGPGTRLTVT.

The chain joins TRBV2 to TRBJ2-4; D call uncertain. The CDR3 covers 16 residues. Germline values: CDR1 SNHLY, CDR2 FYNNEI. Deletions cut 3 bases from V and 0 bases from J, with 12 bases between. CDR3: CASSDTRLLAKNIQYF. Here the CDR3 DNA reads TGTGCCAGCAGTGATACCAGGCTGCTAGCCAAAAACATTCAGTACTTC.

The J gene is TRBJ1-1, the V gene TRBV6-6; D is undetermined. The V end was cut by 0 bases, the J end by 2 bases, with 4 bases between. Germline lookup yields CDR1 MNHNY and CDR2 SVGAGI (reference sequence). The CDR3 loop spans 13 amino acids. This CDR3 is CASSYSSNTEAFF. The CDR3 bases are TGTGCCAGCAGTTACTCGAGTAACACTGAAGCTTTCTTT.

The chain uses TRBV6-1 and TRBJ2-3; perhaps TRBD1 as D (6 bases). The V end lost 6 bases, the J end lost 6 bases, and 10 bases lay between the germline ends. Germline lookup yields CDR1 MNHNS and CDR2 SASEGT. The CDR3 extends over 12 amino acids. For the CDR3, the DNA is TGTGCCAGCAGCCTAACAGGGGATACGCAGTATTTT. Translating gives CASSLTGDTQYF.

The genes are TRBV5-1 and TRBJ2-4; the D gene is possibly TRBD1 (6 bases). CDR3 length: 14 residues. V lost 0 bases and J 6 bases, leaving 10 bases between the germline ends. Per germline, CDR1 SGHRS and CDR2 YFSETQ. The CDR3 bases are TGCGCCAGCAGCTTGGCAGGGGATGGAAACATTCAGTACTTC. Its protein product is CASSLAGDGNIQYF.

This clone was seen a few times. The V and J genes are TRBV2 and TRBJ1-1, with D perhaps TRBD1 (6 bases). V was shortened by 4 bases and J by 8 bases, with 14 bases between the two germline ends. The CDR3 has 13 residues. Germline V gives CDR1 SNHLY, CDR2 FYNNEI. CDR3 sequence reads: CASSVRQAFEAFF. The CDR3, as DNA: TGTGCCAGCAGTGTTAGACAGGCTTTCGAAGCTTTCTTT.

V is TRBV7-6 and J is TRBJ2-7, with no clear D. This CDR3 has 14 amino acids. The V gene's germline CDR1 is SGHVS and CDR2 FNYEAQ. V shed 1 base and J shed 4 bases, with 11 bases lying between them. CDR3 sequence: CASSLEPESYEQYF. CDR3 nucleotides: TGTGCCAGCAGCTTAGAACCCGAGTCGTACGAGCAGTACTTC. The full variable domain, completed using reference TRBV7-6 and TRBJ2-7, is GAGVSQSPRYKVTKRGQDVALRCDPISGHVSLYWYRQALGQGPEFLTYFNYEAQQDKSGLPNDRFSAERPEGSISTLTIQRTEQRDSAMYRCASSLEPESYEQYFGPGTRLTVT.

The V gene is TRBV30, the J gene TRBJ2-7, with a tentative D call TRBD2 (6 bases). Trimming took 5 bases from V and 1 from J, leaving 12 bases between them. The germline V gene has CDR1 GTSNPN and CDR2 SVGIG (reference sequence). This CDR3 comprises 13 residues. The chain's CDR3 is CAWVGGSSYEQYF. The CDR3 DNA is TGTGCCTGGGTGGGAGGCTCGTCCTACGAGCAGTACTTC.